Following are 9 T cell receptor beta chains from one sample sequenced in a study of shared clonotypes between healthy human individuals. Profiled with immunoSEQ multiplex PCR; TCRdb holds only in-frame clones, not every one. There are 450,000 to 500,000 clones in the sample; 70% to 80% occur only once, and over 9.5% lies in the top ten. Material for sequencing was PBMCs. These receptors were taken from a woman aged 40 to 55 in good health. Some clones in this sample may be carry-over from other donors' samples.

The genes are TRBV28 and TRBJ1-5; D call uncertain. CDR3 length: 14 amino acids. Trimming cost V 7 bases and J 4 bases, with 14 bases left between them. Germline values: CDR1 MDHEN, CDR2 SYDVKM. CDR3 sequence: CASTHLILNQPQHF. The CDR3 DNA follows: TGTGCCAGCACTCATCTCATTTTAAATCAGCCCCAGCATTTT.

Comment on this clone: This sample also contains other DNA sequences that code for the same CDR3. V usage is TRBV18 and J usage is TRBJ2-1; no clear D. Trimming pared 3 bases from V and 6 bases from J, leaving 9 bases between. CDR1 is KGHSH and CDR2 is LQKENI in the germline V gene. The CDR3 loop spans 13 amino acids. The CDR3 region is CASSPRGGNEQFF. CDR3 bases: TGTGCCAGCTCACCTCGCGGCGGCAATGAGCAGTTCTTC. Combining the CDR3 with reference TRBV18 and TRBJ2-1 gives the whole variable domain NAGVMQNPRHLVRRRGQEARLRCSPMKGHSHVYWYRQLPEEGLKFMVYLQKENIIDESGMPKERFSAEFPKEGPSILRIQQVVRGDSAAYFCASSPRGGNEQFFGPGTRLTVL.

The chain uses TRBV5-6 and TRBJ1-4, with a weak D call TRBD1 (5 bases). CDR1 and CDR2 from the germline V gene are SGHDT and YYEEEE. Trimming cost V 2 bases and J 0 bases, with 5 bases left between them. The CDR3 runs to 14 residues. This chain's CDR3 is CASSLGATNEKLFF. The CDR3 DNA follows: TGTGCCAGCAGCTTAGGGGCAACTAATGAAAAACTGTTTTTT.

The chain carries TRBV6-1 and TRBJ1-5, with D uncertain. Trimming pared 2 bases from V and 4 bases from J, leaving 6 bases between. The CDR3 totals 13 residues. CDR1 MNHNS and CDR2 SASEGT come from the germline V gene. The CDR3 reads CASSEQKNQPQHF. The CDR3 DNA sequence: TGTGCCAGCAGTGAACAGAAGAATCAGCCCCAGCATTTT.

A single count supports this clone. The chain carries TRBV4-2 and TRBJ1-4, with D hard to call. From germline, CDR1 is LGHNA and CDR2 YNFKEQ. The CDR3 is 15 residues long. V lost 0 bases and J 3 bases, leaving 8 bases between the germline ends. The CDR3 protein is CASSQEPRANEKLFF. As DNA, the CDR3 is TGTGCCAGCAGCCAAGAACCTAGGGCTAATGAAAAACTGTTTTTT.

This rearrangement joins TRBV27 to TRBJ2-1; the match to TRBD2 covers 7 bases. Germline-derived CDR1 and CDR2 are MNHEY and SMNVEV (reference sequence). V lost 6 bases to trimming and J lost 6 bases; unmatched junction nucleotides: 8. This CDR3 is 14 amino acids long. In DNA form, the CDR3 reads TGTGCCAGCAGGCCTGGACTAGAACCCAATGAGCAGTTCTTC. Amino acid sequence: CASRPGLEPNEQFF.

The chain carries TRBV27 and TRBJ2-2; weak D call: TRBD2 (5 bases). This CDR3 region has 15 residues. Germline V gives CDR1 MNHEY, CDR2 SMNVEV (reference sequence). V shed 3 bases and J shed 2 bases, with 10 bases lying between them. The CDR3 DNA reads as TGTGCCAGCAGTTTTAACGGGGATAACACCGGGGAGCTGTTTTTT. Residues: CASSFNGDNTGELFF.

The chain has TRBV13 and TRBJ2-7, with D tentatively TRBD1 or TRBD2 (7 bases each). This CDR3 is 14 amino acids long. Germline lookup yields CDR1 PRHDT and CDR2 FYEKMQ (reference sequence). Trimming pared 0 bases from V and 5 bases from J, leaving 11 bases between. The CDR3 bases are TGTGCCAGCAGCTTAGGCAGGGGGGGTGACGAGCAGTACTTC. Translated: CASSLGRGGDEQYF.

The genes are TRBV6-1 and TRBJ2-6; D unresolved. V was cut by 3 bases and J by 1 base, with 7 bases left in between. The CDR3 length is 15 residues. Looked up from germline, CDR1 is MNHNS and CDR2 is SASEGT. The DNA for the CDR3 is TGTGCCAGCAGTGAGGCTAGGTCTGGGGCCAACGTCCTGACTTTC. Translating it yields CASSEARSGANVLTF.